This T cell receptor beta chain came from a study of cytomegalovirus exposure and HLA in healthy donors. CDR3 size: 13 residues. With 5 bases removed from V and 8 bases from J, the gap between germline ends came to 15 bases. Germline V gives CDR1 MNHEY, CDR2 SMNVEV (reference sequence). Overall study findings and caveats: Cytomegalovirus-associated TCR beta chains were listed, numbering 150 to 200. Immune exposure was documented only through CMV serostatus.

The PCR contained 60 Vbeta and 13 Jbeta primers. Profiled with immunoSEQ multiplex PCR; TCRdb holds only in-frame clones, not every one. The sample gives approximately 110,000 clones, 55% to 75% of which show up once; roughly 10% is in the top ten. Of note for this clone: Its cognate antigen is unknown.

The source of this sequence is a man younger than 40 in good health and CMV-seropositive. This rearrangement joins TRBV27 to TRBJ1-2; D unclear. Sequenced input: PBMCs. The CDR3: CASSQGRGGGYTF. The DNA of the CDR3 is TGTGCCAGCAGTCAAGGTCGGGGTGGGGGCTACACCTTC.